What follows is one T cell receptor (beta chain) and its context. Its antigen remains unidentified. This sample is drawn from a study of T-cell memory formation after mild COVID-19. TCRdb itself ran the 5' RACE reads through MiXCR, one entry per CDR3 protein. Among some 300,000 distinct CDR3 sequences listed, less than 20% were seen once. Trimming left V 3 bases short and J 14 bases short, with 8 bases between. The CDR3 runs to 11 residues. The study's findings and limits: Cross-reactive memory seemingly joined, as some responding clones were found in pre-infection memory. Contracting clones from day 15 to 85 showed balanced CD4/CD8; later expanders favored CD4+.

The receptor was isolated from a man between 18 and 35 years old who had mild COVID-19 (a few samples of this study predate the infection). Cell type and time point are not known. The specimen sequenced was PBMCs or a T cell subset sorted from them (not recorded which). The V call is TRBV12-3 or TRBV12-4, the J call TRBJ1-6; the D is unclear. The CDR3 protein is CASSFRETLHF. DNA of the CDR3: TGTGCCAGCAGTTTCCGGGAAACCCTCCACTTT.